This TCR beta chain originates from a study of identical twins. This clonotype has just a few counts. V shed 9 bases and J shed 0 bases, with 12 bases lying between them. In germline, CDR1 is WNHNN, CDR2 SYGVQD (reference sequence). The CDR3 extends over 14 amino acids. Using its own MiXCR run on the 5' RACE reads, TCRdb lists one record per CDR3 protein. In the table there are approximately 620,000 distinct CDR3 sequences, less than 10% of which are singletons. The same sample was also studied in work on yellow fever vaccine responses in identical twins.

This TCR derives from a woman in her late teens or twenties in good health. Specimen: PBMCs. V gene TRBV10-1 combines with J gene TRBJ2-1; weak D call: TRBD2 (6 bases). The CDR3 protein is CARPPTSSYNEQFF. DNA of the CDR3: TGCGCCAGACCCCCGACTAGCTCCTACAATGAGCAGTTCTTC.